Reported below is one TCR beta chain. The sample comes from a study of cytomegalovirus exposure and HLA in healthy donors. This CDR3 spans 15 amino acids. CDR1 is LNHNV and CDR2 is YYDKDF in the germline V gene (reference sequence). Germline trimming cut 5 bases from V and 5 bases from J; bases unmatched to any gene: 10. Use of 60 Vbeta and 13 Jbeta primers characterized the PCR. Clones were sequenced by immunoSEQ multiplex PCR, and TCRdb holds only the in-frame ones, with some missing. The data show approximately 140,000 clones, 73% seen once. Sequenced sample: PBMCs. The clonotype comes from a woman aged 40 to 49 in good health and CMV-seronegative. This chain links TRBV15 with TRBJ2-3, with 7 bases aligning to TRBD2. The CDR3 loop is CATSRWGGEVDTQYF. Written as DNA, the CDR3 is TGTGCCACCAGCCGGTGGGGGGGAGAAGTAGATACGCAGTATTTT.